The 14 T cell receptor beta chains listed next were all sequenced from one sample in a study of T cell responses to AZD1222 COVID-19 vaccine. The assay was immunoSEQ multiplex PCR, and TCRdb's table has in-frame clones only and misses some. The sample records about 95,000 clones, less than 90% being singletons. The material was peripheral blood, obtained on day 0 of AZD1222 vaccination. The receptors derive from an adult in good health.

The J gene is TRBJ2-7, the V gene TRBV14; 9 positions agree with TRBD2. Trimming at V came to 5 bases and at J to 3 bases, leaving 5 bases not matched to a gene. This CDR3 spans 14 amino acids. CDR1 and CDR2 from the germline V gene are SGHDN and FVKESK. The CDR3 region is CASSRTSVGYEQYF. The CDR3 DNA reads as TGTGCCAGCAGCAGGACTAGCGTCGGCTACGAGCAGTACTTC.

The V gene is TRBV11-2, the J gene TRBJ2-1; TRBD2 is a possible D gene (5 bases). Trimming shortened V by 3 bases and J by 7 bases, and 16 bases separated the two germline ends. This CDR3 contains 15 residues. Germline lookup yields CDR1 SGHAT and CDR2 FQNNGV. The CDR3 coding sequence is TGTGCCAGCAGCTTTCGGGGTTTGCCGAGAAATGAGCAGTTCTTC. Translated: CASSFRGLPRNEQFF.

The rearrangement uses TRBV29-1 and TRBJ1-4; 7 positions match TRBD1. CDR1 is SQVTM, CDR2 ANQGSEA, per germline. The CDR3 covers 14 residues. After removal of 5 bases from V and 4 bases from J, the junction contained 7 bases not matched to a gene. This CDR3 reads CSVRDRVDNEKLFF. DNA of the CDR3: TGCAGCGTTAGAGACAGGGTCGATAATGAAAAACTGTTTTTT.

V usage is TRBV19 and J usage is TRBJ1-5; the D gene is possibly TRBD1 (6 bases). The CDR3 extends over 14 amino acids. Germline V gene sequence: CDR1 LNHDA, CDR2 SQIVND (reference sequence). Trimming removed 4 bases at V and 6 bases at J, with 13 bases between. DNA of the CDR3: TGTGCCAGTAGTAGAAACAGGGCCGGTCAGCCCCAGCATTTT. Protein sequence: CASSRNRAGQPQHF. Full variable domain (missing parts from reference TRBV19 and TRBJ1-5): DGGITQSPKYLFRKEGQNVTLSCEQNLNHDAMYWYRQDPGQGLRLIYYSQIVNDFQKGDIAEGYSVSREKKESFPLTVTSAQKNPTAFYLCASSRNRAGQPQHFGDGTRLSIL.

The chain carries TRBV24-1 and TRBJ2-1, with TRBD1 matching 10 bases. J gave up 8 bases and V 9 bases, and 12 bases lay outside the gene matches. CDR1 KGHDR and CDR2 SFDVKD come from the germline V gene. This CDR3 is built from 15 residues. The DNA of the CDR3 is TGTGCCACCCAATTTGGGACAGGGGTTGGCGATGAGCAGTTCTTC. It is translated as CATQFGTGVGDEQFF.

The chain carries TRBV7-9 and TRBJ1-2, with D hard to call. The CDR3 has 13 residues. The ends were cut back, 2 bases at V and 1 base at J, with 5 bases in the middle. Per the germline V gene, CDR1 is SEHNR and CDR2 is FQNEAQ (reference sequence). The CDR3 protein is CASSLRVNYGYTF. The DNA for the CDR3 is TGTGCCAGCAGCTTACGGGTTAACTATGGCTACACCTTC. Combining the CDR3 with reference TRBV7-9 and TRBJ1-2 gives the whole variable domain DTGVSQNPRHKITKRGQNVTFRCDPISEHNRLYWYRQTLGQGPEFLTYFQNEAQLEKSRLLSDRFSAERPKGSFSTLEIQRTEQGDSAMYLCASSLRVNYGYTFGSGTRLTVV.

The rearrangement links TRBV7-9 to TRBJ2-7; 7 nucleotides line up with TRBD2. Germline V gene sequence: CDR1 SEHNR, CDR2 FQNEAQ (reference sequence). This CDR3 has 17 amino acids. The ends lost 1 base at V and 6 bases at J; junction bases unmatched: 15. The CDR3: CASSLGVIGLEELEQYF. The DNA for the CDR3 is TGTGCCAGCAGCTTAGGGGTTATAGGACTAGAAGAGCTCGAGCAGTACTTC.

The J gene is TRBJ1-4, the V gene TRBV15; 9 positions match TRBD1. The V gene end was trimmed by 0 bases and the J gene end by 4 bases; junction bases not matched to a gene: 6. The CDR3 runs 17 residues. The germline CDR1 and CDR2 sequences are LNHNV and YYDKDF (reference sequence). CDR3 region: CATSREHQTGGNEKLFF. The CDR3 region has the DNA TGTGCCACCAGCAGAGAACACCAGACAGGGGGTAATGAAAAACTGTTTTTT.

The chain joins TRBV6-2 or TRBV6-3 to TRBJ2-3; D is unclear. The CDR3 loop spans 14 amino acids. V was shortened by 2 bases and J by 0 bases, with 6 bases between the two germline ends. Germline-derived CDR1 and CDR2 are MNHEY and SVGEGT. CDR3 nucleotides: TGTGCCAGCAGTTACGCCATAAGCACAGATACGCAGTATTTT. This encodes CASSYAISTDTQYF.

The rearrangement joins TRBV25-1 to TRBJ1-2; D might be TRBD1 (6 bases). V lost 4 bases to trimming and J lost 6 bases, with 12 bases between them. CDR1 is MGHDK, CDR2 SYGVNS, per germline. The CDR3 is 13 residues long. CDR3 DNA: TGTGCCAGCAGTGTTGGGGGCAGGGATGGCTACACCTTC. It encodes CASSVGGRDGYTF.

The rearrangement links TRBV28 to TRBJ2-5; D may be TRBD1 or TRBD2 (6 bases each). In germline, CDR1 is MDHEN, CDR2 SYDVKM. Trimming shortened V by 3 bases and J by 6 bases, and 17 bases separated the two germline ends. This CDR3 is 15 amino acids long. CDR3 amino acids: CASSFAGIRGQTQYF. The CDR3 DNA reads TGTGCCAGCAGTTTTGCGGGGATCAGGGGTCAGACCCAGTACTTC.

The rearrangement links TRBV3-1 (or the pseudogene TRBV3-2) to TRBJ1-1, with D perhaps matching TRBD1 (6 bases). V dropped 6 bases and J dropped 4 bases, with 24 bases sitting between them. The length of the CDR3 is 17 residues. Looked up from germline, CDR1 is LGHDT and CDR2 is YNNKEL (reference sequence). DNA for the CDR3: TGTGCCAGCAGTCCTCAACCCTGGGAGGGGGTGGCCACTGAAGCTTTCTTT. Protein: CASSPQPWEGVATEAFF.

In the case of this clone: The sample contains more than one DNA sequence encoding this CDR3. This chain links TRBV5-1 with TRBJ1-1; a weak D match, TRBD1 (6 bases). CDR3 length: 13 residues. Trimming removed 2 bases at V and 1 base at J, with 6 bases between. Germline CDR1 SGHRS, CDR2 YFSETQ. Written as DNA, the CDR3 is TGCGCCAGCAGCTTAGGGGGGAACACTGAAGCTTTCTTT. Translated: CASSLGGNTEAFF.

The chain combines TRBV10-1 with TRBJ2-1; the D call may be TRBD1 or TRBD2 (5 bases each). This CDR3 spans 13 amino acids. With 3 bases removed from V and 5 bases from J, the gap between germline ends came to 8 bases. CDR1 is WNHNN and CDR2 is SYGVQD in the germline V gene (reference sequence). The CDR3 DNA sequence: TGCGCCAGCAGTGACCGGGGCCACAATGAGCAGTTCTTC. Its protein is CASSDRGHNEQFF.